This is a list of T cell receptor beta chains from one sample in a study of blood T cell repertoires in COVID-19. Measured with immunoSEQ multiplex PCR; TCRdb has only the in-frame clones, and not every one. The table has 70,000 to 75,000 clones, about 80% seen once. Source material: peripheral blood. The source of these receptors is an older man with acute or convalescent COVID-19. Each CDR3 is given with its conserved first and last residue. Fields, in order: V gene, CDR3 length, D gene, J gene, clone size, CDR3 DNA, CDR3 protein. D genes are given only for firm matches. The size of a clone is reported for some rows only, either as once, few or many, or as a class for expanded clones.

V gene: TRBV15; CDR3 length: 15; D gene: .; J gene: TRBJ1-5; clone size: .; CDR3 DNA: TGTGCCACCAGCAGAGATATGACAGGAAGTCAGCCCCAGCATTTT; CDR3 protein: CATSRDMTGSQPQHF
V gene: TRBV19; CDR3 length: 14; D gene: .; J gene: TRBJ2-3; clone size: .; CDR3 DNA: TGTGCCACGAAAAGGGCTAGCCTGGGAGATACGCAGTATTTT; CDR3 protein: CATKRASLGDTQYF
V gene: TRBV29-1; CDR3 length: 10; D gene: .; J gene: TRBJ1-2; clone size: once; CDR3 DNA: TGCAGCGCCCACAGCAATGGCTACACCTTC; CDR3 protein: CSAHSNGYTF
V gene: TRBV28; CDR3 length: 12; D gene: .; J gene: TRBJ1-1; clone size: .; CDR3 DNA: TGTGCCAGCTTAACAGGCAACACTGAAGCTTTCTTT; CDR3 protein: CASLTGNTEAFF
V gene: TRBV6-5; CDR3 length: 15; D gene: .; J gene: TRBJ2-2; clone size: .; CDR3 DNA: TGTGCCAGCAGTCGCGGACTGACAAACACCGGGGAGCTGTTTTTT; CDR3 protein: CASSRGLTNTGELFF
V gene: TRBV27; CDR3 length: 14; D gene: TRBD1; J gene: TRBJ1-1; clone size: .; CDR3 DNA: TGTGCCAGCAGTACCCGGGACAGCAACACTGAAGCTTTCTTT; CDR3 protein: CASSTRDSNTEAFF
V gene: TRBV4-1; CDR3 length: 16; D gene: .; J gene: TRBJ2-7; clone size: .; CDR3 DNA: TGCGCCAGCAGCCAAGATTCTGTGGTACTATCCTACGAGCAGTACTTC; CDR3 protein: CASSQDSVVLSYEQYF
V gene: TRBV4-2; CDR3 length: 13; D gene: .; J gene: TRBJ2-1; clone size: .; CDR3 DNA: TGTGCCAGCAGCCCAGAGGGGGGACGTGAGCAGTTCTTC; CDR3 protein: CASSPEGGREQFF
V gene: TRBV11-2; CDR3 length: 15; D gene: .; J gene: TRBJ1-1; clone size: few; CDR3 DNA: TGTGCCAGCAGCTTAGGGGCCACAACGAACACTGAAGCTTTCTTT; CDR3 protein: CASSLGATTNTEAFF
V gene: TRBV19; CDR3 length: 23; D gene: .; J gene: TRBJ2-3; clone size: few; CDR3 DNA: TGTGCCAGTAGGAACAACGCAGGGGGCGTTTCAGCGGGGACGACTTATAGCACAGATACGCAGTATTTT; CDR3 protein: CASRNNAGGVSAGTTYSTDTQYF
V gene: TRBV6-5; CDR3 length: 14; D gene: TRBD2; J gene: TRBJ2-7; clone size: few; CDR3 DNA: TGTGCCAGCAGGAACTCCCCAGCGGGAGAAAGGCAGTACTTC; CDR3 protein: CASRNSPAGERQYF
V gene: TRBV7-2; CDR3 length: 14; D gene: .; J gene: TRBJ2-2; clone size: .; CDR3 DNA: TGTGCCAGCGATGTACAGGAGCGTGTCGGGGAGCTGTTTTTT; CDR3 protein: CASDVQERVGELFF